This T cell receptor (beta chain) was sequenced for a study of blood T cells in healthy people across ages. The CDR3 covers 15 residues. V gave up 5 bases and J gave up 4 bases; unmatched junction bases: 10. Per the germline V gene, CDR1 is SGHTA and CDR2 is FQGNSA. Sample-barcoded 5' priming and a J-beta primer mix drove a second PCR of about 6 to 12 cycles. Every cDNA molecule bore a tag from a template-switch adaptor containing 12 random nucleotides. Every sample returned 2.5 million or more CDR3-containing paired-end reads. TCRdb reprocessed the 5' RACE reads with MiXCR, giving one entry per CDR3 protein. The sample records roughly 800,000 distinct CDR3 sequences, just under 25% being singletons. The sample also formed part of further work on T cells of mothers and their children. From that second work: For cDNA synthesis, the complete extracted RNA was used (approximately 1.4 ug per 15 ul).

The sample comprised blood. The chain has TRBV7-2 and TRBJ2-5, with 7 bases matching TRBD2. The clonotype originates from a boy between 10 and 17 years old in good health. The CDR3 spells CASSGSGGIGETQYF. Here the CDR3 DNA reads TGTGCCAGCAGCGGGTCGGGGGGAATCGGAGAGACCCAGTACTTC.